This T cell receptor beta chain was recorded in a study of T cell changes during pregnancy in multiple sclerosis. Measured with immunoSEQ multiplex PCR; TCRdb has only the in-frame clones, and not every one. The profile covers 80,000 to 130,000 clones, with 90% to 95% appearing a single time and 1% to 1.5% taken by the ten largest. Germline V CDR1 and CDR2: SGHNT, YYREEE (reference sequence). This CDR3 has 15 amino acids. V was clipped by 0 bases and J by 3 bases, with 9 bases between them. The sample consisted of peripheral blood, taken in the second trimester of pregnancy. The chain recombines TRBV5-4 with TRBJ1-4, with D possibly matching TRBD1 (5 bases). This sequence originates from a female donor with multiple sclerosis, enrolled in a pregnancy study. CDR3 nucleotides: TGTGCCAGCAGCTTGGTGGCAGGGCCTAATGAAAAACTGTTTTTT. As protein: CASSLVAGPNEKLFF. Full variable domain (remainder filled in from reference TRBV5-4 and TRBJ1-4): ETGVTQSPTHLIKTRGQQVTLRCSSQSGHNTVSWYQQALGQGPQFIFQYYREEENGRGNFPPRFSGLQFPNYSSELNVNALELDDSALYLCASSLVAGPNEKLFFGSGTQLSVL.